Listed below are T cell receptor beta chains from one sample, sequenced in a study of blood T cell repertoires in COVID-19. The table came from immunoSEQ multiplex PCR; TCRdb's copy has only in-frame clones and leaves some out. The sample consists of under 200,000 clones, over 80% of them appearing once. The specimen was peripheral blood. These receptors originate from an elderly woman with active or convalescent COVID-19. Each CDR3 is given with its conserved first and last residue. Expanded clones are given a class, and other clones once, few, many or no size at all.

v_gene	abundance	j_gene	CDR3aa
TRBV7-8	.	TRBJ1-4	CASSLGTLHNEKLFF
TRBV1	once	TRBJ2-1	CTSSLQPSANEQFF
TRBV27	.	TRBJ2-3	CASSLSGGTDTQYF
TRBV5-1	few	TRBJ1-2	CASSRTGANYGYTF
TRBV7-8	.	TRBJ2-7	CASSLRDYEQYF
TRBV25-1	.	TRBJ2-3	CASSEGGRTDTQYF
TRBV4-2	.	TRBJ2-7	CASSQEGREDYEQYF
TRBV12-3/TRBV12-4	.	TRBJ1-5	CASSLGLNQPQHF
TRBV14	.	TRBJ2-3	CASSPQGEAEDTQYF
TRBV10-3	once	TRBJ2-1	CAISSQRSGTQVDKQFF
TRBV6-5	.	TRBJ2-1	CASITPRGRHYEQFF
TRBV5-1	.	TRBJ1-2	CASSLEGARGYTF
TRBV5-1	.	TRBJ1-6	CASSLEGISYNSPLHF
TRBV19	.	TRBJ2-1	CASRQGPYNEQFF
TRBV12-3/TRBV12-4	.	TRBJ2-7	CASSRLRAYEQYF
TRBV20-1	.	TRBJ2-3	CSASTLTGIGGVTDTQYF
TRBV5-6	.	TRBJ1-2	CASSWQGSYGYTF
TRBV5-4	.	TRBJ1-1	CASSPLNVGVTEAFF
TRBV10-3	.	TRBJ2-2	CAISESLRGNTGELFF
TRBV12-3/TRBV12-4	.	TRBJ2-7	CASSPDIPEQYF
TRBV7-2	few	TRBJ2-2	CASTYGTNMGELFF
TRBV6-2/TRBV6-3	.	TRBJ1-2	CASSVGQGFGYTF
TRBV29-1	once	TRBJ1-2	CSVEEERVYGYTF
TRBV5-1	.	TRBJ2-3	CASAEGLLSTDTQYF
TRBV5-8	once	TRBJ2-3	CASSLYGGMSTDTQYF
TRBV10-3	.	TRBJ1-1	CAISEPQLPEAFF
TRBV5-1	.	TRBJ1-2	CASSLGQGSGYTF
TRBV6-5	.	TRBJ2-7	CASSYGSQGKAEQYF
TRBV4-3	.	TRBJ2-2	CASSQTVGTANTGELFF
TRBV27	.	TRBJ1-1	CASSPVMNTEAFF